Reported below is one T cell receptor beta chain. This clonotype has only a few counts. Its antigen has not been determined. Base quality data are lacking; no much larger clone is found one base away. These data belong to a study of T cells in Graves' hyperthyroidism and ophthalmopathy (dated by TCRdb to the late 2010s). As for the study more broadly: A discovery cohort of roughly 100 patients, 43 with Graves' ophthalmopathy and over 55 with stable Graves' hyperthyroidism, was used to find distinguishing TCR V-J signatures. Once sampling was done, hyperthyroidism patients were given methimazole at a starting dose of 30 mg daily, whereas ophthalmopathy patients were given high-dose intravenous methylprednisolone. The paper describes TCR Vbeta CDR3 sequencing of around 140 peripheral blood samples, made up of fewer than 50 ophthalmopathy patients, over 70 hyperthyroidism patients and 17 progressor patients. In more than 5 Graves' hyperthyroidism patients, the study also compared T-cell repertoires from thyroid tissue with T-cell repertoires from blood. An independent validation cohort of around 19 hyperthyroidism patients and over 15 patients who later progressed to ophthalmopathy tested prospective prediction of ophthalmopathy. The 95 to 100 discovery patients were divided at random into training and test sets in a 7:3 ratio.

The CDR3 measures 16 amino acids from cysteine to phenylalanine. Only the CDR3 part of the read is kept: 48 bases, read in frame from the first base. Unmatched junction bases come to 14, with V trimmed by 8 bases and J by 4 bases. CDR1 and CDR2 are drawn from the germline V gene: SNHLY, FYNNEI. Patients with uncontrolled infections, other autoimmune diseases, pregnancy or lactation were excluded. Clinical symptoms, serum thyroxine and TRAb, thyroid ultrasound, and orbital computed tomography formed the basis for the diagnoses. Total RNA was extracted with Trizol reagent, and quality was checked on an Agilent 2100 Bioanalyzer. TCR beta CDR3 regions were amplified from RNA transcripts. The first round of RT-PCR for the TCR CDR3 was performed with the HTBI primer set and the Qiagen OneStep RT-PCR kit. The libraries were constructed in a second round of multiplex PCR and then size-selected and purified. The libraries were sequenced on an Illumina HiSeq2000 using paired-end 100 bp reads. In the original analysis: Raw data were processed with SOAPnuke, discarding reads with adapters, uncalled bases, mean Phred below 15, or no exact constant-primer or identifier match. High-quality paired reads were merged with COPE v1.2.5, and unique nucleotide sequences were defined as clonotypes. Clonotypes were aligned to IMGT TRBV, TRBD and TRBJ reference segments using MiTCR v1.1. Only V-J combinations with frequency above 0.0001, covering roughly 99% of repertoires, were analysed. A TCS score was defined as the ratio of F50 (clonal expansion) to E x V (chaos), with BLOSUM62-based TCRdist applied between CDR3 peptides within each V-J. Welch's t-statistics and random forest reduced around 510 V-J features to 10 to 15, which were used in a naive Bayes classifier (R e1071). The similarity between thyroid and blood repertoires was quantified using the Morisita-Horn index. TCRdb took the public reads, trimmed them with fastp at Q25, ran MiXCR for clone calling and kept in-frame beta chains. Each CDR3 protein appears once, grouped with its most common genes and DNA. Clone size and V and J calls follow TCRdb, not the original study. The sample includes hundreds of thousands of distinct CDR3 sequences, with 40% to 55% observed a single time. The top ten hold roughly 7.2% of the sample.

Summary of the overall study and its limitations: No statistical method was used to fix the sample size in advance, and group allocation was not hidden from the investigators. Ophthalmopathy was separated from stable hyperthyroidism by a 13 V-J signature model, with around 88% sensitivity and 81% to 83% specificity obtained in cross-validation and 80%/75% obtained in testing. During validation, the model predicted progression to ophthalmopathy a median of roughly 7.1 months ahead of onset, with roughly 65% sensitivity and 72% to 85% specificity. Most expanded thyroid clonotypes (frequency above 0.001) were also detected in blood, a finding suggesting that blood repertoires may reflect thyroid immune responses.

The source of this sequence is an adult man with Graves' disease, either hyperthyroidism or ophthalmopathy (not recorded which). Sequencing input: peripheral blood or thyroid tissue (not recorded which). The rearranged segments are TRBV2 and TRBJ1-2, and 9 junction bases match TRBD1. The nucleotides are TGTGCCAGCTCATCGGACAGGGGAGGCGTAAGCTATGGCTACACCTTC. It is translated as CASSSDRGGVSYGYTF.